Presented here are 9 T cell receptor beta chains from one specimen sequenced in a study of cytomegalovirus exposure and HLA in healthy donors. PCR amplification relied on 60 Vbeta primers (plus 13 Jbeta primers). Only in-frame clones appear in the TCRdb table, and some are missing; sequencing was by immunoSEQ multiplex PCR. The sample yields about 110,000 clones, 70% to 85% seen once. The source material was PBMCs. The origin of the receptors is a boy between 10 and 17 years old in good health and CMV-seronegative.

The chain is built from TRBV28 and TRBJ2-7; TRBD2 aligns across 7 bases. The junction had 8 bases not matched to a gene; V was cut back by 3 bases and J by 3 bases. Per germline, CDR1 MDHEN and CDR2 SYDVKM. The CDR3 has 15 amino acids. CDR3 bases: TGTGCCAGCAGTTTTGTGAGTAGCGGGTTCTACGAGCAGTACTTC. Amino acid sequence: CASSFVSSGFYEQYF.

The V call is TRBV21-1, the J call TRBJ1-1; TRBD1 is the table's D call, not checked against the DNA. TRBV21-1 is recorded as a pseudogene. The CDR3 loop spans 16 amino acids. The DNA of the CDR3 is TGTGCCAGCAGCAAAGATGCTGGGTTTAGGGGCACTGAAGCTTTCTTT. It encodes CASSKDAGFRGTEAFF.

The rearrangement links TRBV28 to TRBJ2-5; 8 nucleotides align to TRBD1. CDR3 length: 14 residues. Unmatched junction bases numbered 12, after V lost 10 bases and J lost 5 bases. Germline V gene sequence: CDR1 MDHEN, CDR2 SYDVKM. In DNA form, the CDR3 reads TGTGCCATCAAACGGGCAGGGGGCATCGAGACCCAGTACTTC. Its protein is CAIKRAGGIETQYF.

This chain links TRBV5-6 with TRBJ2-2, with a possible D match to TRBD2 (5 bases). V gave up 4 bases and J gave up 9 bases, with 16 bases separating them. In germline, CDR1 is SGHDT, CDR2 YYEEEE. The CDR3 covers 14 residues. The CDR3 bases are TGTGCCAGCAGCGCCGGTACTAGTTCCTGGGAGCTGTTTTTT. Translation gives CASSAGTSSWELFF.

The CDR3 DNA sequence: TGTGCCAGCAGCCTCAGCGGGGCACCCTACAATGAGCAGTTCTTC. Amino acid sequence: CASSLSGAPYNEQFF. The V gene is TRBV9, the J gene TRBJ2-1; 7 bases fit TRBD2. The germline V gene has CDR1 SGDLS and CDR2 YYNGEE. The V gene end was trimmed by 4 bases and the J gene end by 2 bases; junction bases not matched to a gene: 6. This CDR3 has 15 amino acids. Full variable domain (remainder filled in from reference TRBV9 and TRBJ2-1): DSGVTQTPKHLITATGQRVTLRCSPRSGDLSVYWYQQSLDQGLQFLIQYYNGEERAKGNILERFSAQQFPDLHSELNLSSLELGDSALYFCASSLSGAPYNEQFFGPGTRLTVL.

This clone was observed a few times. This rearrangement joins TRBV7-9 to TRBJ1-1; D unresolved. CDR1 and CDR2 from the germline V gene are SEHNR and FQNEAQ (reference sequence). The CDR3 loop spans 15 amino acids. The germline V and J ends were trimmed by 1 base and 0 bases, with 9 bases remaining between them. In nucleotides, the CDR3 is TGTGCCAGCAGCTTAGGCGGGGATTTGAACACTGAAGCTTTCTTT. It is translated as CASSLGGDLNTEAFF.

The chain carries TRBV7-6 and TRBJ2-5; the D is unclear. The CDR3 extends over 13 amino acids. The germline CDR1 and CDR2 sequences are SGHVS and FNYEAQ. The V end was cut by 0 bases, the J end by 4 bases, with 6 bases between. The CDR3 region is CASSLALSETQYF. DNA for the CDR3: TGTGCCAGCAGCTTAGCCCTCTCAGAGACCCAGTACTTC.

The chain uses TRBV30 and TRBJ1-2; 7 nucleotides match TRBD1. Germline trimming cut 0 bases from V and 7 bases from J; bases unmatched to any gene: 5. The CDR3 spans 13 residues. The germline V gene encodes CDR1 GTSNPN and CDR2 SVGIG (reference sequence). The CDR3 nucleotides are TGTGCCTGGAGTGTACAGGGGCTGGGTGGCTACACCTTC. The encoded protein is CAWSVQGLGGYTF. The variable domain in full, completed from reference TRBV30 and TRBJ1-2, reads SQTIHQWPATLVQPVGSPLSLECTVEGTSNPNLYWYRQAAGRGLQLLFYSVGIGQISSEVPQNLSASRPQDRQFILSSKKLLLSDSGFYLCAWSVQGLGGYTFGSGTRLTVV.

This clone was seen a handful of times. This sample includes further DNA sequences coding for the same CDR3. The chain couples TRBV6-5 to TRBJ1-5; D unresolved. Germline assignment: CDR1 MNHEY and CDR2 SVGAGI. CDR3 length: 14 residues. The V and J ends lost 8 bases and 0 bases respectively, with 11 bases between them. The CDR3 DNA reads TGTGCCAGCTCGAAAAGCCATAGCAATCAGCCCCAGCATTTT. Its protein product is CASSKSHSNQPQHF.